This passage covers 8 T cell receptor beta chains from one sample sequenced in a study of shared clonotypes between healthy human individuals. Libraries were prepared by immunoSEQ multiplex PCR; TCRdb keeps only in-frame clonotypes and omits some of them. The sample has approximately 740,000 clones, about 91% seen once; the top ten hold more than 20%. The naive CD8 population came from CD45RO-negative cells selected for CCR7, without terminally differentiated effector memory CD45RA+ cells. Source material: naive CD8+ T cells sorted from blood. The receptors here all came from a man under 40 in good health.

For this clone: Different DNA sequences within this sample yield the same CDR3. The chain couples TRBV6-5 to TRBJ2-7, with D possibly being TRBD1 (6 bases). V dropped 3 bases and J dropped 1 base, with 7 bases sitting between them. This CDR3 contains 13 residues. CDR1 and CDR2 from the germline V gene are MNHEY and SVGAGI. The CDR3 nucleotides read TGTGCCAGCAGTTATCAGGGGTCCTACGAGCAGTACTTC. Its protein is CASSYQGSYEQYF.

V and J are TRBV7-9 and TRBJ2-3; the D gene is possibly TRBD2 (5 bases). The CDR3 is made up of 14 amino acids. Per the germline V gene, CDR1 is SEHNR and CDR2 is FQNEAQ (reference sequence). With 0 bases removed from V and 5 bases from J, the gap between germline ends came to 9 bases. In nucleotides, the CDR3 is TGTGCCAGCAGCTTAGCAGGGAGTCAAGATACGCAGTATTTT. Residues: CASSLAGSQDTQYF. Together with reference TRBV7-9 and TRBJ2-3, the CDR3 gives the full variable domain: DTGVSQNPRHKITKRGQNVTFRCDPISEHNRLYWYRQTLGQGPEFLTYFQNEAQLEKSRLLSDRFSAERPKGSFSTLEIQRTEQGDSAMYLCASSLAGSQDTQYFGPGTRLTVL.

The chain joins TRBV5-1 to TRBJ2-5; 9 nucleotides align to TRBD2. Germline V lookup: CDR1 SGHRS, CDR2 YFSETQ. The CDR3 consists of 16 residues. Trimming at V came to 4 bases and at J to 3 bases, leaving 10 bases not matched to a gene. The CDR3 nucleotides are TGCGCCAGCAGCCCCCAGGAGCGGGAGGTAAAAGAGACCCAGTACTTC. It encodes CASSPQEREVKETQYF.

The chain recombines TRBV18 with TRBJ2-2; D possibly corresponds to TRBD1 (6 bases). Trimming removed 5 bases from V and 4 bases from J, with 11 bases in between. Germline lookup yields CDR1 KGHSH and CDR2 LQKENI. The CDR3 totals 14 residues. The CDR3 loop reads CASSYQGSTGELFF. The CDR3 DNA reads as TGTGCCAGCTCATACCAGGGGAGCACCGGGGAGCTGTTTTTT.

The chain is built from TRBV29-1 and TRBJ2-1; 7 nucleotides match TRBD2. The ends lost 6 bases at V and 5 bases at J; junction bases unmatched: 7. Looked up from germline, CDR1 is SQVTM and CDR2 is ANQGSEA. The length of the CDR3 is 13 residues. This CDR3 is CSVASGTNNEQFF. For the CDR3, the DNA is TGCAGCGTCGCCTCCGGGACTAACAATGAGCAGTTCTTC.

J is TRBJ2-7 and V is TRBV11-2; possible D gene TRBD2, 5 bases. Per the germline V gene, CDR1 is SGHAT and CDR2 is FQNNGV. This CDR3 has 13 residues. Trimming removed 1 base at V and 7 bases at J, with 11 bases between. The CDR3 nucleotides read TGTGCCAGCAGCTTAGTAACCGGACTTGAGCAGTACTTC. Residues: CASSLVTGLEQYF.

This sequence joins TRBV19 and TRBJ2-2, with D unresolved. Looked up from germline, CDR1 is LNHDA and CDR2 is SQIVND (reference sequence). Trimming took 6 bases from V and 0 from J, leaving 11 bases between them. The CDR3 spans 15 residues. CDR3 residues: CASSPGPSNTGELFF. In nucleotides, the CDR3 is TGTGCCAGTAGCCCGGGCCCCTCGAACACCGGGGAGCTGTTTTTT.

The chain employs TRBV11-2 and TRBJ2-1, with 7 positions matching TRBD2. CDR1 is SGHAT, CDR2 FQNNGV, per germline. This CDR3 is 16 amino acids long. The V gene end was trimmed by 3 bases and the J gene end by 2 bases; junction bases not matched to a gene: 7. CDR3 sequence reads: CASSFSSGLAYNEQFF. As DNA, the CDR3 is TGTGCCAGCAGCTTTAGTTCCGGACTAGCCTACAATGAGCAGTTCTTC.